A single T cell receptor beta chain is shown here with its context. Its antigen is as yet unknown. This specimen comes from a study of T cell responses to AZD1222 COVID-19 vaccine. Points from the study as a whole: There were mostly white British donors and more females than males, and clonal diversity was possibly underestimated. Distributed over spike, vaccine-associated CD4 TCRs predominated at 160-218 and 743-854. Among AZD1222 vaccinees, only six or seven were seropositive at baseline.

Only in-frame clones appear in the TCRdb table, and some are missing; sequencing was by immunoSEQ multiplex PCR. In the table there are about 130,000 clones, roughly 87% of which are singletons. The germline V gene has CDR1 MDHEN and CDR2 SYDVKM. The CDR3 runs 15 residues. V was shortened by 6 bases and J by 0 bases, with 14 bases between the two germline ends. The rearrangement joins TRBV28 to TRBJ1-2; D not resolved. Here the sequenced sample was peripheral blood, taken 28 days after the second AZD1222 dose. The receptor comes from an adult who received the AZD1222 COVID-19 vaccine. CDR3 in amino acids: CASSHLRETNYGYTF. DNA of the CDR3: TGTGCCAGCAGCCATCTTCGGGAGACTAACTATGGCTACACCTTC.